The clone carrying this T cell receptor beta chain was picked up a small number of times. This sample was taken from a study of blood T cell repertoires in COVID-19. As for the study in general: There were acute and convalescent COVID-19 samples, and they came from the United States, Italy and Spain.

V was clipped by 5 bases and J by 2 bases; unmatched bases: 12. The CDR3 runs 17 residues. Germline V lookup: CDR1 MNHNY, CDR2 SVGAGI (reference sequence). Original handling: By means of reference gene primer amplification, nucleated cell counts were estimated. Sequencing was performed with immunoSEQ multiplex PCR; in TCRdb, only in-frame clones are kept and a portion is missing. V and J calls and clone size follow that table, whereas D and trimming were derived from the DNA. The sample consists of 80,000 or so clones, around 80% of them appearing once. V usage is TRBV6-6 and J usage is TRBJ1-2, with 9 bases matching TRBD1. This receptor was obtained from a human donor in a cohort sampled during active COVID-19. Specimen: peripheral blood. CDR3 protein: CASSPGTGIRRNYGYTF. The CDR3 coding sequence is TGTGCCAGCAGTCCAGGGACAGGGATCCGAAGGAACTATGGCTACACCTTC.